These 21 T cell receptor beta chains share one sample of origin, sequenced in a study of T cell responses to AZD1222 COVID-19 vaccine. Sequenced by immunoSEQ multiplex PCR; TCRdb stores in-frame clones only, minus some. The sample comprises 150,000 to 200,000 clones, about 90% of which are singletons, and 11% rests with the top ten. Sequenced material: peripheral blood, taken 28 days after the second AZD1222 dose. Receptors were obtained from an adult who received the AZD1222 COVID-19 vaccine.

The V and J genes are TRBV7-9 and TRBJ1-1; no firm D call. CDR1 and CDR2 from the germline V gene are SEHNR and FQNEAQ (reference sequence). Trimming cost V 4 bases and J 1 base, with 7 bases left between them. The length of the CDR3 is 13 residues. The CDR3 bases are TGTGCCAGCAGCTCCCACGGGAACACTGAAGCTTTCTTT. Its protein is CASSSHGNTEAFF.

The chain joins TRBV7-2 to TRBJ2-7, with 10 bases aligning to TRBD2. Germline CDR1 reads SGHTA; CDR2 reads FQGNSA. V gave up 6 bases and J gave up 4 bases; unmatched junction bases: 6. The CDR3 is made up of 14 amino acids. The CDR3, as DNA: TGTGCCAGCAGATTGAGCGGGGGGGCTTACGAGCAGTACTTC. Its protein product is CASRLSGGAYEQYF. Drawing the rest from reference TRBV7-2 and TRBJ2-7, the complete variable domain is GAGVSQSPSNKVTEKGKDVELRCDPISGHTALYWYRQSLGQGLEFLIYFQGNSAPDKSGLPSDRFSAERTGGSVSTLTIQRTQQEDSAVYLCASRLSGGAYEQYFGPGTRLTVT.

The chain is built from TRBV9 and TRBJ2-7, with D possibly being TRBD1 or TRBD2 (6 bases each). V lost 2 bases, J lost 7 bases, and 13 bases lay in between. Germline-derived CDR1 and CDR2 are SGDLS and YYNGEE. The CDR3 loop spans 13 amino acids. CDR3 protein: CASSVRGAGEQYF. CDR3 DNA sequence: TGTGCCAGCAGCGTTAGGGGGGCAGGAGAGCAGTACTTC.

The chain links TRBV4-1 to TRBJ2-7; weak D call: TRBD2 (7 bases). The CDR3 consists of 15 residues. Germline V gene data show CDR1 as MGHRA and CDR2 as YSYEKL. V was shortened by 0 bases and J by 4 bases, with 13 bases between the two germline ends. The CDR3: CASSQDTGGLYEQYF. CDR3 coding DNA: TGCGCCAGCAGCCAAGATACGGGGGGCCTATACGAGCAGTACTTC.

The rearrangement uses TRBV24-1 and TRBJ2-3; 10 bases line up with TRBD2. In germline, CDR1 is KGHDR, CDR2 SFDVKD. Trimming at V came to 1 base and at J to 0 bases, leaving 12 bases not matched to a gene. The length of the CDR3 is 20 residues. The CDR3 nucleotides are TGTGCCACCAGTGATTTAGGTAGCGGGGGGCAATCATCTAGCACAGATACGCAGTATTTT. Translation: CATSDLGSGGQSSSTDTQYF.

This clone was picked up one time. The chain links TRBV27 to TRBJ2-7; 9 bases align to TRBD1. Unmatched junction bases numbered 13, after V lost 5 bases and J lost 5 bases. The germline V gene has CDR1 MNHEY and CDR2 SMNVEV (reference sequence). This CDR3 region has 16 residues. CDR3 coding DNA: TGTGCCAGCAGTACCTTAACCGGGACAGGGACCCACGAGCAGTACTTC. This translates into CASSTLTGTGTHEQYF.

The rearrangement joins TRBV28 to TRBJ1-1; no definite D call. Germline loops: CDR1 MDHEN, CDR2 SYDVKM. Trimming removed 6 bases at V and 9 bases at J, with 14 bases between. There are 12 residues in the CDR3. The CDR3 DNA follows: TGTGCCAGCAGCCCCCCCGGGGTGAAAGCTTTCTTT. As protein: CASSPPGVKAFF. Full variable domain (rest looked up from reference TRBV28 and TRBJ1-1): DVKVTQSSRYLVKRTGEKVFLECVQDMDHENMFWYRQDPGLGLRLIYFSYDVKMKEKGDIPEGYSVSREKKERFSLILESASTNQTSMYLCASSPPGVKAFFGQGTRLTVV.

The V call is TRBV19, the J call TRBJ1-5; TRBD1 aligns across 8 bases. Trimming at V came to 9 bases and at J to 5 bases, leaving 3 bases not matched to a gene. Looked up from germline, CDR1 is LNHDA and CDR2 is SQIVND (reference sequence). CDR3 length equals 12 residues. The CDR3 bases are TGTGCCAGCAGGGGGCACGATCAGCCCCAGCATTTT. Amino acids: CASRGHDQPQHF.

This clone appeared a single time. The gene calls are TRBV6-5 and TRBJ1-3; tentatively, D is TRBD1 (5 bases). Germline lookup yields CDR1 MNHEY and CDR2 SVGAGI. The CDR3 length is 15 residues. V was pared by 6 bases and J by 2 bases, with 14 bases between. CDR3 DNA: TGTGCCAGCAGCGGAGTCGGGGGTGCTGGAAACACCATATATTTT. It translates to CASSGVGGAGNTIYF.

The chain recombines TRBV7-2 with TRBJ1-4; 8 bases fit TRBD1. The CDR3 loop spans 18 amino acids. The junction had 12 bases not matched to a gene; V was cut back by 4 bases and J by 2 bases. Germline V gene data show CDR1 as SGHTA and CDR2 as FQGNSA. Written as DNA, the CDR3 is TGTGCCAGCAGCTACACACTCATTAGACAGGGGACTAATGAAAAACTGTTTTTT. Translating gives CASSYTLIRQGTNEKLFF.

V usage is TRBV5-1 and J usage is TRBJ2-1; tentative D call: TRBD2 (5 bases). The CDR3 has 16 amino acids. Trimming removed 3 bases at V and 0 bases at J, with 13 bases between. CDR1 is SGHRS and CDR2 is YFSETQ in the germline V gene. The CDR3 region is CASSSASGRSYNEQFF. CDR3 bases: TGCGCCAGCAGCTCCGCCAGCGGCCGCTCCTACAATGAGCAGTTCTTC.

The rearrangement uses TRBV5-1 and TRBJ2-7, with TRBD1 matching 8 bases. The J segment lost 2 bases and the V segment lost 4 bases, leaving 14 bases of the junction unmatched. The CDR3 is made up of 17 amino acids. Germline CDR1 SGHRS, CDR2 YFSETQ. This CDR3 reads CASSGRGTGKFAYEQYF. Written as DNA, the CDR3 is TGCGCCAGCAGCGGAAGAGGGACAGGCAAATTCGCCTACGAGCAGTACTTC.

CDR3: CASSLATSPKSYTF. DNA of the CDR3: TGTGCCAGCAGCTTAGCTACAAGCCCTAAAAGCTACACCTTC. This chain connects TRBV11-1 to TRBJ1-2; D unresolved. Deletions cut 0 bases from V and 9 bases from J, with 14 bases between. The CDR3 covers 14 residues. Germline values: CDR1 SGHAT, CDR2 FQDESV (reference sequence).

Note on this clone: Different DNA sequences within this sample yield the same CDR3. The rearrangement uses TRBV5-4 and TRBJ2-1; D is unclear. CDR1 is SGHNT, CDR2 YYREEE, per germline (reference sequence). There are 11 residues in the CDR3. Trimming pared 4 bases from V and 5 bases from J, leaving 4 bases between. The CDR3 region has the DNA TGTGCCAGCAGCCTAGACAATGAGCAGTTCTTC. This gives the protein CASSLDNEQFF. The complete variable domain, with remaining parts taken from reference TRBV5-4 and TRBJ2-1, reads ETGVTQSPTHLIKTRGQQVTLRCSSQSGHNTVSWYQQALGQGPQFIFQYYREEENGRGNFPPRFSGLQFPNYSSELNVNALELDDSALYLCASSLDNEQFFGPGTRLTVL.

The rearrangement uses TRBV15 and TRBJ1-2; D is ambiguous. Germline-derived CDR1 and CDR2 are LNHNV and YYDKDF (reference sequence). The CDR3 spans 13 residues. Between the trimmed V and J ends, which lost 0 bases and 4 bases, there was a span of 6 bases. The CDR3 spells CATSRDGVYGYTF. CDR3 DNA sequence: TGTGCCACCAGCAGAGATGGGGTCTATGGCTACACCTTC. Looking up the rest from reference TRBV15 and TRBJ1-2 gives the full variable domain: DAMVIQNPRYQVTQFGKPVTLSCSQTLNHNVMYWYQQKSSQAPKLLFHYYDKDFNNEADTPDNFQSRRPNTSFCFLDIRSPGLGDTAMYLCATSRDGVYGYTFGSGTRLTVV.

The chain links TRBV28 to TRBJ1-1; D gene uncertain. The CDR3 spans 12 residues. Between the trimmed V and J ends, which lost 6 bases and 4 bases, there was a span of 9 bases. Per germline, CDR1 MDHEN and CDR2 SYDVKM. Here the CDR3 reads CASRVGSTEAFF. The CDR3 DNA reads TGTGCCAGCAGGGTAGGGAGCACTGAAGCTTTCTTT.

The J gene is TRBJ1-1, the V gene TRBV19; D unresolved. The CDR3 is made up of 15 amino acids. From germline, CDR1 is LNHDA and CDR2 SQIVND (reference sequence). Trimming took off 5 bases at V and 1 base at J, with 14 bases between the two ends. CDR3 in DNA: TGTGCCAGTAGTTTCGGGCCCTCACGGAACACTGAAGCTTTCTTT. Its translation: CASSFGPSRNTEAFF.

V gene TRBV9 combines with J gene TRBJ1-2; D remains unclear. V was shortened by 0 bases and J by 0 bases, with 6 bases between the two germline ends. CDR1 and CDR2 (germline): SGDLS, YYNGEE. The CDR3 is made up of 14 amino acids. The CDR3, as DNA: TGTGCCAGCAGCGTAGCAACAGCTAACTATGGCTACACCTTC. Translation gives CASSVATANYGYTF.

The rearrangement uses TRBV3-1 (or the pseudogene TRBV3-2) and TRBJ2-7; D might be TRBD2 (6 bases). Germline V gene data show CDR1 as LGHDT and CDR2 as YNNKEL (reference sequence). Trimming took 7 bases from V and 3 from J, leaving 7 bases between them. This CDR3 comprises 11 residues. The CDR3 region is CASTGGYEQYF. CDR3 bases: TGTGCCAGCACCGGGGGCTACGAGCAGTACTTC.

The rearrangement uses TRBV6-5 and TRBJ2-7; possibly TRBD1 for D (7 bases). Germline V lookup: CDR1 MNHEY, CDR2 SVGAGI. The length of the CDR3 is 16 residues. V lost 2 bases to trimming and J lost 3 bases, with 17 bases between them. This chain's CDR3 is CASSYDQGGLIYEQYF. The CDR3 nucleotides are TGTGCCAGCAGTTACGACCAGGGGGGTTTGATCTACGAGCAGTACTTC.

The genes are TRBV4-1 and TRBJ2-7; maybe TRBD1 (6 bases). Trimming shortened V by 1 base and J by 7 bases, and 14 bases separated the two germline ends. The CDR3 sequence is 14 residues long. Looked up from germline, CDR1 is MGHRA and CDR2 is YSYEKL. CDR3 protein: CASSQANRVEEQYF. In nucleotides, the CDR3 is TGCGCCAGCAGCCAAGCAAACAGGGTGGAGGAGCAGTACTTC.